This T cell receptor (beta chain) originates from a study of CD8 T cells in ankylosing spondylitis. Whole-study results and caveats: The clones that were linked to disease were reported to be significantly enriched in matched synovial fluid samples from ankylosing spondylitis patients. Reports of some motif variants in reactive arthritis synovial fluid and blood predate this one. One TCR beta motif, made up of roughly 8 highly homologous variants, appeared characteristic of ankylosing spondylitis blood. In peripheral blood, disease-linked CD8+ clones occurred at relatively low frequencies.

Concerning this clonotype itself: What it binds is unknown.

Unmatched junction bases numbered 7, after V lost 3 bases and J lost 3 bases. The CDR3 has 17 amino acids. CDR1 MNHEY and CDR2 SMNVEV come from the germline V gene (reference sequence). TCRdb reanalysed the 5' RACE reads using MiXCR and keeps one entry per CDR3 protein. The sample yields under 200,000 distinct CDR3 sequences, around a tenth seen once. The sequence derives from a female donor with ankylosing spondylitis or in good health (not recorded which). The sequencing input was blood, either unsorted or a sorted T cell fraction (not recorded which). The chain carries TRBV27 and TRBJ2-3; TRBD2 matches at 12 bases. This CDR3 reads CASSFRLAGVRTDTQYF. DNA for the CDR3: TGTGCCAGCAGTTTCAGACTAGCGGGAGTTCGGACAGATACGCAGTATTTT.